This T cell receptor (beta chain) was observed in a study of blood T cells in healthy people across ages (dated by TCRdb to the mid-2010s). About the full investigation: In model experiments, roughly one uniquely barcoded TCR beta cDNA molecule per two T cells was captured by template switching. The study measured age-related changes in TCR beta repertoire diversity using deep sequencing normalized with unique cDNA molecular identifiers. The donors were divided into four age groups: young (average about 16 years), middle-aged (approximately 39), aged (about 61) and long-lived (roughly 82). To avoid experimental bias, donors of different ages were spread randomly across the sequencing lanes. For two donors (one aged 18 to 30 and one aged 80 or older), the study analyzed two additional independent replicas of 1 million unique cDNA reads from the same blood draw. Points the paper makes about the study in general: Estimates of total diversity based on one million sequenced T cells were regarded as lower bounds and as underestimates. Observed TCR beta diversity correlated strongly with the percentage of naive T cells measured by flow cytometry. Because profiling used bulk unsorted PBMCs, naive and antigen-experienced compartments could not be compared conclusively. Because the CMV infection status of the donors was unknown, age-related changes in expanded clonotypes may potentially have been confounded. Compared with the aged group, the long-lived group had more naive CD4+ T cells, fewer expanded clones and increased TCR diversity, a pattern suggesting age selection. As age increased, observed TCR beta diversity per million T cells dropped in a roughly linear way, and a significant reduction was already evident by age 40.

Library preparation employed 5' RACE. Instrument on record: Illumina HiSeq 2500. The second PCR ran for about 6 to 11 cycles and used a J-beta primer mix along with a sample-barcoded 5' primer. Each TCR beta cDNA molecule received a unique molecular identifier from a template-switch 5' adaptor carrying 12 random nucleotides. Each sample yielded at least 2.5 million CDR3-containing paired-end reads. The Mint cDNA synthesis kit, primed by a TRBC-specific oligonucleotide, was used to synthesize first-strand cDNA from all RNA. Following uracil-DNA glycosylase treatment, all cDNA underwent a first 18-cycle PCR with the universal primers M1SS and BC2_uni_R. The study's own analysis went as follows. For normalization, 1 million high-quality reads, each with a distinct molecular identifier, were randomly selected from each sample. Reads with shared molecular identifiers were discarded instead of being binned into consensus sequences. MiTCR, set to a Q25 quality threshold and the strictest error-elimination algorithm, was used for CDR3 identification, clonotype clustering and error correction. Lower-bound total TCR beta diversity was estimated with a nonparametric unseen species model using Euler transformation. TCRdb handled the public reads itself, with Q25 trimming in fastp and clone calling in MiXCR, and kept productive beta chains. Records with the same CDR3 protein are collapsed into one entry carrying the most frequent genes and DNA. It is TCRdb's table, rather than the study itself, that gives the V and J calls and clone size. The sample profile shows hundreds of thousands of distinct CDR3 sequences; 29% of them were found once. Roughly a sixth of the sample lies in the top ten.

V gives up 5 bases and J gives up 5 bases, and the segment between their germline ends measures 12 bases. CDR1 and CDR2 are read off the germline V gene as SGHTA and FQGNSA. Counted from cysteine to phenylalanine, this CDR3 has 13 amino acids. The kept DNA is CDR3 alone, 39 bases in frame from the first base. Donors were a few dozen systemically healthy Caucasian individuals from Russia aged about 6 to 100 years. Each donor gave approximately 9.3 milliliters of peripheral blood, collected into EDTA-treated Vacutainer tubes. Ficoll-Paque density-gradient centrifugation was used to isolate PBMCs, with at least 7 million per sample. Trizol reagent was used to extract total RNA from the PBMCs, yielding at least 5.5 micrograms per sample. For every donor, an aliquot of PBMCs went through flow cytometry to measure the percentages of naive CD45RAhigh/CD27high T cells. Many counts were recorded for this clonotype. Its recognized antigen is unknown. Per-base quality was not reported, and no clone a single base away is much larger than it.

The chain is made from TRBV7-2 and TRBJ1-2; the D segment could be TRBD1, given 6 matching bases. Input material: blood. This sequence originates from an elderly woman in good health. Read as DNA, the sequence is TGTGCCAGCAGCCCTACCACAGGGTATGGCTACACCTTC. This translates into CASSPTTGYGYTF.